Presented here are 21 T cell receptor beta chains from one specimen sequenced in a study of blood T cell repertoires in COVID-19. Sequencing was performed with immunoSEQ multiplex PCR; in TCRdb, only in-frame clones are kept and a portion is missing. The sample lists around 500,000 clones; 70% to 90% were seen once. Specimen: peripheral blood. These receptors all come from a human donor in a cohort sampled during active COVID-19.

This chain joins TRBV5-6 and TRBJ1-2; D possibly corresponds to TRBD1 (6 bases). This CDR3 region has 17 residues. V dropped 4 bases and J dropped 4 bases, with 23 bases sitting between them. CDR1 is SGHDT, CDR2 YYEEEE, per germline. CDR3 in amino acids: CASSPIQGRRRGYGYTF. The CDR3 DNA reads TGTGCCAGCAGCCCGATCCAGGGGCGTCGGCGAGGCTATGGCTACACCTTC. Complete variable domain (other parts from reference TRBV5-6 and TRBJ1-2): DAGVTQSPTHLIKTRGQQVTLRCSPKSGHDTVSWYQQALGQGPQFIFQYYEEEERQRGNFPDRFSGHQFPNYSSELNVNALLLGDSALYLCASSPIQGRRRGYGYTFGSGTRLTVV.

The chain uses TRBV7-8 and TRBJ2-1; 11 bases line up with TRBD2. Per the germline V gene, CDR1 is SGHVS and CDR2 is FQNEAQ. CDR3 length: 20 amino acids. The V segment lost 5 bases and the J segment 0 bases; nucleotides outside the gene matches: 15. The CDR3 spells CASSRPIGTSGQISYNEQFF. CDR3 in DNA: TGTGCCAGCAGCCGGCCTATAGGGACTAGCGGACAAATCTCCTACAATGAGCAGTTCTTC.

The J gene is TRBJ1-3, the V gene TRBV27; 10 bases are a match to TRBD1. The CDR3 totals 16 residues. The germline V gene has CDR1 MNHEY and CDR2 SMNVEV (reference sequence). V was pared by 8 bases and J by 1 base, with 8 bases of the junction left unmatched. CDR3 in amino acids: CASAPDRGLSGNTIYF. CDR3 nucleotides: TGTGCCAGCGCCCCAGACAGGGGGCTTTCTGGAAACACCATATATTTT.

The chain combines TRBV11-2 with TRBJ1-4; 7 bases are shared with TRBD1. The CDR3 runs to 15 residues. J was trimmed by 5 bases and V by 0 bases; bases with no gene match: 3. Germline V gene data show CDR1 as SGHAT and CDR2 as FQNNGV. Here the CDR3 DNA reads TGTGCCAGCAGCTTAGACAGCAGGGGGAATGAAAAACTGTTTTTT. Protein: CASSLDSRGNEKLFF.

The chain recombines TRBV24-1 with TRBJ2-7; 8 bases line up with TRBD1. The CDR3 is 17 residues long. From germline, CDR1 is KGHDR and CDR2 SFDVKD. Germline trimming cut 3 bases from V and 7 bases from J; bases unmatched to any gene: 16. This chain's CDR3 is CATSDAGDRGGLAEQYF. The DNA of the CDR3 is TGTGCCACCAGTGATGCGGGTGACAGGGGTGGTTTAGCGGAGCAGTACTTC.

The chain recombines TRBV5-5 with TRBJ1-1; possible D gene TRBD1, 5 bases. This CDR3 has 13 amino acids. The V and J ends lost 0 bases and 4 bases respectively, with 7 bases between them. In germline, CDR1 is SGHKS, CDR2 YYEKEE (reference sequence). DNA of the CDR3: TGTGCCAGCAGCTTGGAGGGGCCCACTGAAGCTTTCTTT. Translating gives CASSLEGPTEAFF. The full variable domain, in which reference TRBV5-5 and TRBJ1-1 provide the parts outside the CDR3, is DAGVTQSPTHLIKTRGQQVTLRCSPISGHKSVSWYQQVLGQGPQFIFQYYEKEERGRGNFPDRFSARQFPNYSSELNVNALLLGDSALYLCASSLEGPTEAFFGQGTRLTVV.

In the case of this clone: The sample holds other DNA sequences that translate to the same CDR3. The chain combines TRBV9 with TRBJ1-1; D unresolved. Deletions cut 1 base from V and 5 bases from J, with 9 bases between. The CDR3 length is 13 residues. CDR1 is SGDLS, CDR2 YYNGEE, per germline. CDR3 sequence: CASSVTGGTEAFF. CDR3 nucleotides: TGTGCCAGCAGCGTAACTGGAGGGACTGAAGCTTTCTTT.

The chain combines TRBV19 with TRBJ1-5; no definite D call. Germline V lookup: CDR1 LNHDA, CDR2 SQIVND (reference sequence). V dropped 5 bases and J dropped 7 bases, with 9 bases sitting between them. The CDR3 consists of 12 residues. CDR3 coding DNA: TGTGCCAGTAGTCCCACACAGCAGCCCCAGCATTTT. Residues: CASSPTQQPQHF.

The gene calls are TRBV19 and TRBJ2-1; 10 nucleotides agree with TRBD1. CDR3 length equals 15 residues. Germline V gene sequence: CDR1 LNHDA, CDR2 SQIVND (reference sequence). The V and J ends lost 3 bases and 4 bases, in that order; junction bases with no gene match: 3. The CDR3 loop reads CASSIGTGVYNEQFF. DNA of the CDR3: TGTGCCAGTAGTATCGGGACAGGGGTTTACAATGAGCAGTTCTTC.

This clone was seen a single time. The gene calls are TRBV7-2 and TRBJ2-3, with TRBD1 matching 7 bases. Germline trimming cut 6 bases from V and 4 bases from J; bases unmatched to any gene: 13. The length of the CDR3 is 16 residues. Germline V gives CDR1 SGHTA, CDR2 FQGNSA. Here the CDR3 reads CASSSDQGEQSDTQYF. Here the CDR3 DNA reads TGTGCCAGCAGTTCGGATCAGGGGGAGCAATCAGATACGCAGTATTTT.

The chain couples TRBV29-1 to TRBJ2-4; D remains unclear. The CDR3 contains 13 residues. V shed 0 bases and J shed 2 bases, with 5 bases lying between them. The germline gives CDR1 SQVTM, CDR2 ANQGSEA. DNA of the CDR3: TGCAGCGTTGAAGAGACAACCAAAAACATTCAGTACTTC. Translating gives CSVEETTKNIQYF.

This chain uses TRBV3-1 (or the pseudogene TRBV3-2) with TRBJ2-5; D unclear. V was cut by 5 bases and J by 4 bases, with 17 bases left in between. The CDR3 extends over 15 amino acids. The germline CDR1 and CDR2 sequences are LGHDT and YNNKEL (reference sequence). CDR3 protein: CASSDTRLPAETQYF. The CDR3 DNA reads as TGTGCCAGCAGCGACACCCGCCTACCAGCAGAGACCCAGTACTTC.

As for this clone: This same CDR3 is encoded by further DNA sequences in the sample. The chain recombines TRBV29-1 with TRBJ1-1; 7 nucleotides agree with TRBD1. J lost 1 base, V lost 7 bases, and 6 bases had no gene match. Per germline, CDR1 SQVTM and CDR2 ANQGSEA. The CDR3 loop spans 13 amino acids. The CDR3, as DNA: TGCAGCGGGCGACAGGGAGAGAACACTGAAGCTTTCTTT. This gives the protein CSGRQGENTEAFF.

The chain is built from TRBV3-1 (or the pseudogene TRBV3-2) and TRBJ2-7, with a tentative D call TRBD2 (5 bases). The germline V and J ends were trimmed by 3 bases and 0 bases, with 12 bases remaining between them. The CDR3 loop spans 15 amino acids. The germline V gene encodes CDR1 LGHDT and CDR2 YNNKEL (reference sequence). The CDR3 DNA sequence: TGTGCCAGCAGCCAGTATGGGGAGAGCTCCTACGAGCAGTACTTC. Encoded protein: CASSQYGESSYEQYF.

V usage is TRBV5-6 and J usage is TRBJ2-7, with TRBD1 identical over 9 bases. The CDR3 length is 16 residues. J lost 2 bases, V lost 4 bases, and 10 bases had no gene match. CDR1 and CDR2 (germline): SGHDT, YYEEEE. CDR3 sequence: CASSPQTGTGTYEQYF. CDR3 DNA: TGTGCCAGCAGCCCACAGACCGGGACAGGGACCTACGAGCAGTACTTC.

In nucleotides, the CDR3 is TGTGCCAGCAGCCAGCAGGGGGATCCCTATAATTCACCCCTCCACTTT. Protein: CASSQQGDPYNSPLHF. This chain links TRBV3-1 (or the pseudogene TRBV3-2) with TRBJ1-6, with 7 bases that match TRBD1. In germline, CDR1 is LGHDT, CDR2 YNNKEL (reference sequence). V was pared by 3 bases and J by 2 bases, with 4 bases of the junction left unmatched. This CDR3 region has 16 residues.

The V gene is TRBV3-1 (or the pseudogene TRBV3-2), the J gene TRBJ2-1; possible D gene TRBD1, 6 bases. Germline CDR1 and CDR2: LGHDT and YNNKEL (reference sequence). The CDR3 has 15 amino acids. Deletions cut 0 bases from V and 5 bases from J, with 11 bases between. The CDR3: CASSQDWGPHNEQFF. The CDR3, as DNA: TGTGCCAGCAGCCAAGATTGGGGGCCTCACAATGAGCAGTTCTTC.

The gene calls are TRBV7-8 and TRBJ2-1; a weak D match, TRBD1 (7 bases). Germline V gene data show CDR1 as SGHVS and CDR2 as FQNEAQ. Between the trimmed V and J ends, which lost 8 bases and 9 bases, there was a span of 17 bases. The CDR3 has 13 residues. The CDR3 DNA is TGTGCCAGCGGAGGGGGCGAAAGGGGTGAGCAGTTCTTC. Protein: CASGGGERGEQFF.

CDR3: CASRLAGYTGELFF. The CDR3, as DNA: TGTGCCAGCAGGTTAGCGGGATACACCGGGGAGCTGTTTTTT. V gene TRBV5-4 combines with J gene TRBJ2-2, with TRBD2 identical over 8 bases. CDR1 is SGHNT, CDR2 YYREEE, per germline (reference sequence). This CDR3 contains 14 residues. Trimming at V came to 5 bases and at J to 3 bases, leaving 3 bases not matched to a gene.

The rearrangement joins TRBV6-6 to TRBJ2-5; TRBD1 aligns across 10 bases. From germline, CDR1 is MNHNY and CDR2 SVGAGI (reference sequence). The junction had 5 bases not matched to a gene; V was cut back by 0 bases and J by 4 bases. The CDR3 is made up of 16 amino acids. CDR3 sequence reads: CASSYSPGQGRETQYF. DNA for the CDR3: TGTGCCAGCAGTTACTCTCCGGGACAGGGGAGAGAGACCCAGTACTTC.

The genes are TRBV27 and TRBJ2-4; 7 positions agree with TRBD2. Germline lookup yields CDR1 MNHEY and CDR2 SMNVEV (reference sequence). This CDR3 region has 15 residues. Unmatched junction bases numbered 8, after V lost 3 bases and J lost 6 bases. CDR3 protein: CASSLGGSRRNIQYF. The CDR3 DNA is TGTGCCAGCAGTTTGGGGGGGAGCCGGAGAAACATTCAGTACTTC.